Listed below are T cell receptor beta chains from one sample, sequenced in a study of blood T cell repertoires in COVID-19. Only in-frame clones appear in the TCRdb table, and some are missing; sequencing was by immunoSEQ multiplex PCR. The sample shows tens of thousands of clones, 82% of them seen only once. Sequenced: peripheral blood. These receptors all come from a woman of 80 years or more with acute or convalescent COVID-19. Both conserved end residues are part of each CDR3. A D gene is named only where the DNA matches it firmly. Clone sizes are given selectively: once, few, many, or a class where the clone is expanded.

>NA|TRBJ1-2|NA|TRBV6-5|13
TGTGCCAGCCATAGGGAGGCGAACTATGGCTACACCTTC
CASHREANYGYTF
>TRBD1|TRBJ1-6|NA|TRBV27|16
TGTGCCAGCAGCCCCGGGACAGGGGGCAGGAATTCACCCCTCCACTTT
CASSPGTGGRNSPLHF
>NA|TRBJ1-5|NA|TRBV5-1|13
TGCGCCAGCAGCTTGGCCCAGAATCAGCCCCAGCATTTT
CASSLAQNQPQHF
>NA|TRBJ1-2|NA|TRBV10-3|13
TGTGCCATCAGTGAGACAGTTAACTATGGCTACACCTTC
CAISETVNYGYTF
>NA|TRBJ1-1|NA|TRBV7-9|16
TGTGCCAGCAGCTTCGAACCTACCAGGGTGAACACTGAAGCTTTCTTT
CASSFEPTRVNTEAFF
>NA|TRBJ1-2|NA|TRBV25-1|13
TGTGCCAGCAGAGATTCCGTAGAGGATGGCTACACCTTC
CASRDSVEDGYTF
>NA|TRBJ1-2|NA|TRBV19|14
TGTGCCAGTAGTATCGTACAGGCGGACTATGGCTACACCTTC
CASSIVQADYGYTF
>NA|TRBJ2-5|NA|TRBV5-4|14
TGTGCCAGCAGCCCCCAAGGACAGCAAGAGACCCAGTACTTC
CASSPQGQQETQYF
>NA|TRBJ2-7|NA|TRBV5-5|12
TGTGCCAGCAGCCCCGAGGGCTACGAGCAGTACTTC
CASSPEGYEQYF
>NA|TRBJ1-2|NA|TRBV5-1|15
TGCGCCAGCAGCTTGGAGGGGCAGAGGATCTATGGCTACACCTTC
CASSLEGQRIYGYTF
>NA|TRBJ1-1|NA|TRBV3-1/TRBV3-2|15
TGTGCCAGCAGCCAAGATCCGGGAGGGGGAGTGTGGGCTTTCTTT
CASSQDPGGGVWAFF
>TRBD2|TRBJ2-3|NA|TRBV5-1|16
TGCGCCAGCAGGCGGGGGGAAAGCGGGAGGACAGATACGCAGTATTTT
CASRRGESGRTDTQYF
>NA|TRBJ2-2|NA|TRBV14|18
TGTGCCAGCAGAAAGTTTAACAGCAACCACGCGAACACCGGGGAGCTGTTTTTT
CASRKFNSNHANTGELFF
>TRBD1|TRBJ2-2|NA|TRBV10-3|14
TGTGCCATCCAGGGGACAGGGGAGACCGGGGAGCTGTTTTTT
CAIQGTGETGELFF
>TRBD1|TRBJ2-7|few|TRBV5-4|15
TGTGCCAGCAGCTTGGCGGGACAGCACTCGAACGAGCAGTACTTC
CASSLAGQHSNEQYF
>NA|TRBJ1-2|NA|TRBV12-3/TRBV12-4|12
TGTGCCAGCAGTTTACGGGGGTGGGGCTACACCTTC
CASSLRGWGYTF
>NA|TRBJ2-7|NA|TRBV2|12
TGTGCCAGCAGTGAAGAGAGACAGCAGCAGTACTTC
CASSEERQQQYF
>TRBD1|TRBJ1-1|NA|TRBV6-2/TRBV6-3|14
TGTGCCAGCAGCAGACAGGGATGGAACACTGAAGCTTTCTTT
CASSRQGWNTEAFF
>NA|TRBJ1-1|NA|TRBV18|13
TGTGCCAGCTCACCGATATTACAGACTGAAGCTTTCTTT
CASSPILQTEAFF
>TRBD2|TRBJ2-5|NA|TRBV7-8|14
TGTGCCAGCAGCCCTGGACTAGCAGGGGAGACCCAGTACTTC
CASSPGLAGETQYF
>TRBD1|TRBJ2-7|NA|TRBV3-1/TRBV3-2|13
TGTGCCAGCAGCAGGGGACAGAGCTACGAGCAGTACTTC
CASSRGQSYEQYF
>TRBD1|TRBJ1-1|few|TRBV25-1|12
TGTGCCAGCAGACAAGGGGGCTCTGAAGCTTTCTTT
CASRQGGSEAFF
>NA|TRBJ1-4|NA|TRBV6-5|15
TGTGCCAGCAGTTACTCGCATGGAGGGAATGAAAAACTGTTTTTT
CASSYSHGGNEKLFF
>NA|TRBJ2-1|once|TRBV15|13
TGTGCCACCAGCAGAGATGTGATGCGGGAGCAGTTCTTC
CATSRDVMREQFF
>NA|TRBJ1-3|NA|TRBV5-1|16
TGCGCCAGCAGCTTGGGAGGCGGGGGGCCTGGAAACACCATATATTTT
CASSLGGGGPGNTIYF
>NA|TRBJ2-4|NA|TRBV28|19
TGTGCCAGCAGTCAATGGGGGCAGGGGGGACGACTAGCCAAAAACATTCAGTACTTC
CASSQWGQGGRLAKNIQYF
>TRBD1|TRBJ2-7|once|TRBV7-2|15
TGTGCCAGCAGCTCACCTGGGACAGGAACCTACGAGCAGTACTTC
CASSSPGTGTYEQYF
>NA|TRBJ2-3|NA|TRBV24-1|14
TGTGCCACCAGTACTTCTAGCGGCACAGATACGCAGTATTTT
CATSTSSGTDTQYF
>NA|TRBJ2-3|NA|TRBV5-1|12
TGCGCCAGCAGCTCCGCAGCAGATACGCAGTATTTT
CASSSAADTQYF
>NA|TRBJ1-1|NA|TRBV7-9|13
TGTGCCAGCAGCTTATCAGGGGTGACTGAAGCTTTCTTT
CASSLSGVTEAFF
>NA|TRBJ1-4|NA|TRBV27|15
TGTGCCAGCGCCAACCGCCGGGGTGAAAATGAAAAACTGTTTTTT
CASANRRGENEKLFF
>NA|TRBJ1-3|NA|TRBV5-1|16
TGCGCCAGCACCCTGGACAGTTCAGGGCCTGGAAACACCATATATTTT
CASTLDSSGPGNTIYF
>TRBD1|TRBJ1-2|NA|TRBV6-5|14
TGTGCCAGCAGAACCCCGGGACAGCTCTATGGCTACACCTTC
CASRTPGQLYGYTF
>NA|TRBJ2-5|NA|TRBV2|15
TGTGCCAGCGGAGGGGGCGGACTAGCTCTGGAGACCCAGTACTTC
CASGGGGLALETQYF
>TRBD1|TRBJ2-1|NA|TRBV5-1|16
TGCGCCAGCAGCGGAAGGGACAGGGGAAGCACGAATGAGCAGTTCTTC
CASSGRDRGSTNEQFF
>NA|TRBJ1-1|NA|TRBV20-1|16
TGCAGTGCTAGTCCGCGGACAAGGGGAGGGAACACTGAAGCTTTCTTT
CSASPRTRGGNTEAFF
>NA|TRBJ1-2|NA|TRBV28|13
TGTGCCACACCCGGGGGGCTGAACTATGGCTACACCTTC
CATPGGLNYGYTF
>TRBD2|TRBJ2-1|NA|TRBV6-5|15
TGTGCCAGCAGGTCGACTAGCGGGACGTACAATGAGCAGTTCTTC
CASRSTSGTYNEQFF
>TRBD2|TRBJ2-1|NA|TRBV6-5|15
TGTGCCAGCAACTTCCTAGCGGGAGGGCCGAATGAGCAGTTCTTC
CASNFLAGGPNEQFF
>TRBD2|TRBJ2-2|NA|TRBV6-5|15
TGTGCCAGCAGGCACGGGGGGTCGGACACCGGGGAGCTGTTTTTT
CASRHGGSDTGELFF
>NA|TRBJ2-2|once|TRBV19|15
TGTGCCAGTAGTATAGGGGCAGGGAACACCGGGGAGCTGTTTTTT
CASSIGAGNTGELFF
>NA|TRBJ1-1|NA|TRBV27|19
TGTGCCAGCAGCCTAATCGGCACCCGAGGGCTGGGTTTTGGCACTGAAGCTTTCTTT
CASSLIGTRGLGFGTEAFF
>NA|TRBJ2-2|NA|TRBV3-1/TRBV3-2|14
TGTGCCAGCAGCCAATGGCCGAACACCGGGGAGCTGTTTTTT
CASSQWPNTGELFF
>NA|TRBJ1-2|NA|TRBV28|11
TGTGCCAGCAGTTTACGGGATGGCTACACCTTC
CASSLRDGYTF
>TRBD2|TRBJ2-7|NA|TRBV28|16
TGTGCCAGCAGCGACGGACTAGCGGGCTTCTCCTACGAGCAGTACTTC
CASSDGLAGFSYEQYF
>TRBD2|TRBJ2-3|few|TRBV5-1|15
TGCGCCAGCAGCTTGGGCGGGGGTAGCACAGATACGCAGTATTTT
CASSLGGGSTDTQYF
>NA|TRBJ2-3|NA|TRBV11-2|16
TGTGCCAGCAGCTTACTCCCCGGGGGATTCACAGATACGCAGTATTTT
CASSLLPGGFTDTQYF
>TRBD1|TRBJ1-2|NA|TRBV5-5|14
TGTGCCAGCAGCACCACAGGGGGCGTCTATGGCTACACCTTC
CASSTTGGVYGYTF
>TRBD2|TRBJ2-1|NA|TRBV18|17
TGTGCCAGCTCTCAAATCCTCGGGACTAGCGGGAGTAATGAGCAGTTCTTC
CASSQILGTSGSNEQFF
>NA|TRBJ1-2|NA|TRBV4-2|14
TGTGCCAGCAGCCTCGAGGTGCAGGGTAGCGGCTACACCTTC
CASSLEVQGSGYTF
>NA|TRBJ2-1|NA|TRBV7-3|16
TGTGCCAGCAGCTTATGGGGCAGGGAATCGGTCCGGGAGCAGTTCTTC
CASSLWGRESVREQFF